This is a list of T cell receptor beta chains from one sample in a study of a mutant IDH1 vaccine in newly diagnosed glioma. No antigen has been identified for these receptors. Method: immunoSEQ multiplex PCR; TCRdb's copy keeps in-frame clones and lacks some. The top ten hold 0.7% to 0.95% of the sample, which has roughly 86,000 clones, roughly nine tenths seen once. The sample was PBMCs, taken from a glioma patient whose treatment included an IDH1 peptide vaccine. The receptors originated from a woman aged 50 to 60 with glioma. Both conserved end residues are part of each CDR3. A D gene is named only where the DNA matches it firmly. Clone size is shown for a subset of rows, as once, few, many or a class of expanded clone.

>TRBV12-5|-|TRBJ2-3|-
CASGRALTSTDTQYF
TGTGCTAGTGGTCGAGCCTTAACTAGCACAGATACGCAGTATTTT
>TRBV2|TRBD1|TRBJ1-6|-
CASSDWDSVSPLHF
TGTGCCAGCAGTGACTGGGACAGTGTTTCACCCCTCCACTTT
>TRBV2|TRBD2|TRBJ2-3|-
CASSERWTSGRRTDTQYF
TGTGCCAGCAGTGAACGGTGGACTAGCGGGAGGAGAACAGATACGCAGTATTTT
>TRBV10-3|TRBD1|TRBJ2-7|once
CAIKRAGGAEQYF
TGTGCCATCAAGAGGGCAGGGGGTGCCGAGCAGTACTTC
>TRBV7-9|TRBD2|TRBJ2-3|-
CASTPRDAGGPPHF
TGTGCCAGCACACCCCGTGATGCGGGGGGCCCCCCGCATTTT
>TRBV18|-|TRBJ1-2|-
CASSPDDGYNNYGYTF
TGTGCCAGCTCACCAGACGACGGCTATAATAACTATGGCTACACCTTC
>TRBV2|-|TRBJ1-3|-
CASRHDNSGNTIYF
TGTGCCAGCAGACACGACAACTCTGGAAACACCATATATTTT
>TRBV7-3|TRBD1|TRBJ1-1|-
CASSSGQGSDAFF
TGTGCCAGCAGCTCGGGACAGGGAAGTGATGCTTTCTTT
>TRBV6-1|-|TRBJ1-5|-
CATLRVQGNQPQHF
TGTGCCACCCTAAGGGTACAGGGCAATCAGCCCCAGCATTTT
>TRBV27|TRBD2|TRBJ2-7|once
CASMRGTSGSKQYF
TGTGCCAGCATGCGTGGGACTAGCGGGAGCAAGCAGTACTTC
>TRBV21-1|-|TRBJ2-1|-
CASSKKGGPPEGSVHNEQFF
TGTGCCAGCAGCAAAAAAGGGGGGCCTCCCGAAGGTAGCGTCCACAATGAGCAGTTCTTC
>TRBV29-1|TRBD1|TRBJ2-3|-
CSDRQGFTDTQYF
TGCAGCGACCGACAGGGATTCACAGATACGCAGTATTTT
>TRBV27|TRBD2|TRBJ2-7|-
CASSPTSGRREQYF
TGTGCCAGCAGCCCAACTAGCGGGAGGAGGGAGCAGTACTTC
>TRBV27|TRBD2|TRBJ2-7|-
CASSLILAGGSYEQYF
TGTGCCAGCAGTTTAATACTAGCGGGAGGTAGCTACGAGCAGTACTTC
>TRBV9|-|TRBJ2-6|-
CASSVGSSPRTGANVLTF
TGTGCCAGCAGCGTAGGATCCAGCCCTCGTACTGGGGCCAACGTCCTGACTTTC
>TRBV5-6|-|TRBJ2-7|-
CASSLGSSYEQYF
TGTGCCAGCAGCTTGGGAAGCTCCTACGAGCAGTACTTC
>TRBV2|-|TRBJ2-5|-
CASSKGQQGRETQYF
TGTGCCAGCAGCAAAGGCCAACAGGGGAGGGAGACCCAGTACTTC
>TRBV11-2|-|TRBJ2-7|-
CASSLDFVAAVSYEQYF
TGTGCCAGCAGCTTAGATTTTGTAGCGGCGGTTTCCTACGAGCAGTACTTC
>TRBV2|TRBD1|TRBJ2-2|once
CASTERGQGANTGELFF
TGTGCCAGCACCGAAAGGGGGCAGGGGGCGAACACCGGGGAGCTGTTTTTT
>TRBV7-3|-|TRBJ2-2|once
CASSPQGSTGELFF
TGTGCCAGCAGCCCCCAGGGGAGCACCGGGGAGCTGTTTTTT
>TRBV5-1|-|TRBJ2-1|-
CASSFLTRGYNEQFF
TGCGCCAGCAGCTTCCTGACTAGGGGATACAATGAGCAGTTCTTC
>TRBV11-2|TRBD2|TRBJ2-3|-
CASSAGEFTDTQYF
TGTGCCAGCTCAGCGGGAGAGTTCACAGATACGCAGTATTTT
>TRBV5-1|-|TRBJ1-2|-
CASSLSGGNFNYGYTF
TGCGCCAGCAGCTTGTCGGGAGGGAACTTCAACTATGGCTACACCTTC
>TRBV9|-|TRBJ1-2|-
CASSPPSGEQGYTF
TGTGCCAGCAGCCCCCCGTCGGGGGAGCAGGGCTACACCTTC
>TRBV6-5|-|TRBJ2-1|few
CASSYLRTSGEQFF
TGTGCCAGCAGTTACTTGAGAACTTCGGGTGAGCAGTTCTTC
>TRBV19|TRBD1|TRBJ1-1|-
CASPPRAGGYLPHVGYTEAFF
TGTGCCAGTCCACCTAGGGCAGGGGGGTACCTTCCCCACGTGGGGTACACTGAAGCTTTCTTT
>TRBV28|-|TRBJ1-5|-
CASSFGRISNQPQHF
TGTGCCAGCAGTTTTGGCAGGATTAGCAATCAGCCCCAGCATTTT
>TRBV10-1|-|TRBJ2-7|-
CASSGSRGDHEQYF
TGCGCCAGCAGTGGATCAAGGGGGGACCACGAGCAGTACTTC
>TRBV28|TRBD1|TRBJ1-2|-
CAGAGTGLSGGYGYTF
TGTGCCGGCGCGGGGACAGGGCTTTCTGGAGGCTATGGCTACACCTTC
>TRBV11-3|-|TRBJ2-3|-
CASSSSGRYTDTQYF
TGTGCCAGCAGCTCCTCCGGGAGATACACAGATACGCAGTATTTT
>TRBV28|-|TRBJ1-2|-
CASSLRVPGYTF
TGTGCCAGCAGTTTAAGGGTACCTGGCTACACCTTC
>TRBV5-1|-|TRBJ2-3|-
CASSLRVGGTDTQYF
TGCGCCAGCAGCTTGCGGGTAGGGGGCACAGATACGCAGTATTTT
>TRBV2|-|TRBJ1-3|-
CARDAGSGNTIYF
TGTGCCAGGGACGCGGGGTCCGGAAACACCATATATTTT
>TRBV27|TRBD2|TRBJ2-7|-
CASSRGTSGRATYF
TGTGCCAGCAGTCGTGGGACTAGCGGGAGGGCGACGTACTTC
>TRBV9|-|TRBJ2-3|-
CASSASTDTQYF
TGTGCCAGCAGCGCGTCCACAGATACGCAGTATTTT
>TRBV27|TRBD2|TRBJ2-2|-
CASSPLAGNTGELFF
TGTGCCAGCAGCCCCCTAGCGGGAAACACCGGGGAGCTGTTTTTT
>TRBV5-1|TRBD1|TRBJ2-7|few
CASSRDRDYEQYF
TGCGCCAGCAGCAGGGACAGGGACTACGAGCAGTACTTC
>TRBV2|-|TRBJ2-7|-
CASKYTVEQYF
TGTGCCAGCAAATACACCGTTGAGCAGTACTTC
>TRBV19|-|TRBJ2-5|-
CASSIFLQETQYF
TGTGCCAGTAGTATATTTCTACAAGAGACCCAGTACTTC
>TRBV5-1|TRBD1|TRBJ2-7|-
CASSDRTGPYEQYF
TGCGCCAGCAGCGACCGGACAGGCCCCTACGAGCAGTACTTC
>TRBV12-5|-|TRBJ1-1|-
CASGLENTEAFF
TGTGCTAGTGGTTTGGAAAACACTGAAGCTTTCTTT
>TRBV27|TRBD1|TRBJ2-7|once
CASSLTGIYEQYF
TGTGCCAGCAGTTTGACAGGGATTTACGAGCAGTACTTC
>TRBV21-1|-|TRBJ2-7|-
CASSPGTSGRRVAYEQYF
TGTGCCAGCTCTCCCGGGACTAGCGGGAGGAGGGTAGCCTACGAGCAGTACTTC
>TRBV7-2|-|TRBJ1-1|-
CASSFQGWDTEAFF
TGTGCCAGCAGCTTTCAGGGTTGGGACACTGAAGCTTTCTTT
>TRBV30|TRBD1|TRBJ1-5|-
CAWGTGVNQPQHF
TGTGCCTGGGGGACAGGGGTGAATCAGCCCCAGCATTTT
>TRBV7-9|-|TRBJ1-5|few
CASSLAEDQPQHF
TGTGCCAGCAGCTTAGCGGAAGATCAGCCCCAGCATTTT
>TRBV6-5|-|TRBJ1-5|-
CASSYTGYQPQHF
TGTGCCAGCAGTTACACAGGGTATCAGCCCCAGCATTTT
>TRBV28|-|TRBJ2-1|-
CATDESRGYNEQFF
TGTGCCACCGACGAATCGAGGGGCTACAATGAGCAGTTCTTC
>TRBV18|-|TRBJ1-2|-
CASSLDARNNYGYTF
TGTGCCAGCTCACTGGACGCGAGAAACAACTATGGCTACACCTTC
>TRBV28|-|TRBJ2-2|few
CASSLETGELFF
TGTGCCAGCAGTTTAGAGACCGGGGAGCTGTTTTTT
>TRBV18|TRBD2|TRBJ2-7|-
CASSPRTSGGSYEQYF
TGTGCCAGCTCACCGAGGACTAGCGGGGGGTCCTACGAGCAGTACTTC
>TRBV5-1|-|TRBJ1-3|-
CASKGGNTIYF
TGCGCCAGCAAGGGTGGAAACACCATATATTTT
>TRBV5-1|-|TRBJ2-1|-
CASQQVVGGDEQFF
TGCGCCAGCCAGCAGGTCGTCGGAGGGGATGAGCAGTTCTTC
>TRBV28|-|TRBJ2-1|-
CASSLGTSRNEQFF
TGTGCCAGCAGTCTCGGAACTAGCCGCAATGAGCAGTTCTTC
>TRBV28|TRBD1|TRBJ2-7|-
CASSLRTGYYEQYF
TGTGCCAGCAGCCTCAGGACAGGGTACTACGAGCAGTACTTC
>TRBV5-1|-|TRBJ1-1|-
CASSFDFMNTEAFF
TGCGCCAGCAGCTTTGACTTCATGAACACTGAAGCTTTCTTT
>TRBV21-1|-|TRBJ2-7|-
CASSKARVRGEQYF
TGTGCCAGCAGCAAAGCGCGTGTCAGGGGCGAGCAGTACTTC
>TRBV28|TRBD1|TRBJ2-3|-
CASSTQGADTQYF
TGTGCCAGCAGTACGCAGGGGGCAGATACGCAGTATTTT
>TRBV18|TRBD2|TRBJ2-2|-
CASHQAGLVNTGELFF
TGTGCCAGCCACCAAGCCGGACTAGTGAACACCGGGGAGCTGTTTTTT